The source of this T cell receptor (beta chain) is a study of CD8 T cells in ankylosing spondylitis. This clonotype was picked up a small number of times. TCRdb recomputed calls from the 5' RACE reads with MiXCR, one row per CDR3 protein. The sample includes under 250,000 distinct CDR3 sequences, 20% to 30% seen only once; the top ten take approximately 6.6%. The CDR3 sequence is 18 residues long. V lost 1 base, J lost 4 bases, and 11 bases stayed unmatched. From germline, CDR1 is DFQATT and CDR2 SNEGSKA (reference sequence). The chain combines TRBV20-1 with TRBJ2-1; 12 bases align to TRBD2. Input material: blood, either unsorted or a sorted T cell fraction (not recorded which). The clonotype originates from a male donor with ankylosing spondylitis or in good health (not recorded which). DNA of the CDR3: TGCAGTGCTAGAGTGGGGCTAGCGGGAGGGCCGAGGTACAATGAGCAGTTCTTC. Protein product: CSARVGLAGGPRYNEQFF.